These 4 T cell receptor beta chains were all obtained from the same sample, sequenced in a study of early T cells in non-severe SARS-CoV-2 infection. Via MiXCR, TCRdb re-called the 5' RACE reads, giving one row per CDR3 protein. The sample lists 55,000 to 75,000 distinct CDR3 sequences, less than 12% occurring once. The sequenced sample was whole blood, obtained at baseline. Every receptor here comes from an adult who was a healthcare worker with PCR-confirmed SARS-CoV-2 infection or an uninfected control (not recorded which).

This chain links TRBV10-3 with TRBJ2-1; maybe TRBD2 (6 bases). Looked up from germline, CDR1 is ENHRY and CDR2 is SYGVKD. The CDR3 extends over 16 amino acids. Trimming took off 0 bases at V and 5 bases at J, with 14 bases between the two ends. In DNA, the CDR3 is TGTGCCATCAGTGAGTCGGGGGGAGTAGGGGACAATGAGCAGTTCTTC. It translates to CAISESGGVGDNEQFF.

This clonotype showed up many times. This chain connects TRBV6-6 to TRBJ1-1; D unclear. Germline V gene sequence: CDR1 MNHNY, CDR2 SVGAGI (reference sequence). Deletions cut 2 bases from V and 5 bases from J, with 12 bases between. This CDR3 is 14 amino acids long. CDR3 protein: CASSYDLSGTEAFF. CDR3 nucleotide sequence: TGTGCCAGCAGTTACGACTTATCGGGTACTGAAGCTTTCTTT.

The chain recombines TRBV4-1 with TRBJ2-1; 10 bases agree with TRBD2. Germline V lookup: CDR1 MGHRA, CDR2 YSYEKL. The CDR3 runs to 19 residues. V was pared by 1 base and J by 3 bases, with 12 bases of the junction left unmatched. The CDR3 is CASSQGLAGENSNYNEQFF. The CDR3 DNA reads TGCGCCAGCAGCCAAGGTCTAGCGGGAGAGAATTCTAACTACAATGAGCAGTTCTTC.

Comments on this clonotype: A much larger clonotype is one base distant, so this may be a read error. This chain uses TRBV6-5 with TRBJ1-2, with a tentative D call TRBD1 (5 bases). Germline CDR1 and CDR2: MNHEY and SVGAGI. This CDR3 contains 15 residues. The CDR3 DNA follows: TGTGCCAGCCTCACGAACAGGAGAACTAACTATAGCTACACCTTC. It yields the protein CASLTNRRTNYSYTF.